This T cell receptor (beta chain) was captured in a study of T cell changes during pregnancy in multiple sclerosis. The repertoire was sequenced with immunoSEQ multiplex PCR; TCRdb's copy has only in-frame clones and lacks some. The sample consists of about 17,000 clones, about 87% of them appearing once. Trimming shortened V by 0 bases and J by 5 bases, and 16 bases separated the two germline ends. CDR1 and CDR2 (germline): MGHRA, YSYEKL. The CDR3 is made up of 16 amino acids. The chain links TRBV4-1 to TRBJ2-5; TRBD2 might be the D (6 bases). The material was CD8+ T cells from peripheral blood mononuclear cells, obtained in the third trimester of pregnancy. This receptor was obtained from a female donor in good health, enrolled as a control in a pregnancy study. The DNA for the CDR3 is TGCGCCAGCAGCCAAGATGAACGGGAGCTAGGTGAGACCCAGTACTTC. As protein: CASSQDERELGETQYF.